The 28 T cell receptor beta chains below all came from one sample that was sequenced in a study of blood T cells in healthy people across ages. It was with a sample-barcoded 5' primer and a J-beta primer mix that a second PCR of roughly 6 to 12 cycles was run. Each CDR3 protein gets one entry after TCRdb re-called the 5' RACE reads with MiXCR. The sample includes fewer than 800,000 distinct CDR3 sequences, around 49% of them seen just once. The sequenced sample consisted of blood. These receptors were collected from an older woman in good health.

This clonotype was detected once. The chain joins TRBV7-2 to TRBJ1-5; tentative D call: TRBD1 (6 bases). The V end was cut by 1 base, the J end by 8 bases, with 18 bases between. Germline V gene data show CDR1 as SGHTA and CDR2 as FQGNSA. This CDR3 is built from 16 residues. Here the CDR3 reads CASSLEGAGAEKPQHF. CDR3 nucleotides: TGTGCCAGCAGCTTAGAAGGCGCAGGGGCTGAGAAGCCCCAGCATTTT.

This clonotype was seen a handful of times. V usage is TRBV30 and J usage is TRBJ2-7, with 9 nucleotides matching TRBD1. The CDR3 runs 14 residues. With V trimmed by 4 bases and J by 3 bases, 7 bases remained unmatched. Germline values: CDR1 GTSNPN, CDR2 SVGIG (reference sequence). CDR3 coding DNA: TGTGCCTGGACTCCGGGACAGGGAGGCTACGAGCAGTACTTC. Translation: CAWTPGQGGYEQYF.

This clonotype came up a few times. This sequence joins TRBV18 and TRBJ1-2; TRBD1 might be the D (6 bases). Germline V lookup: CDR1 KGHSH, CDR2 LQKENI. This CDR3 has 16 residues. Trimming shortened V by 3 bases and J by 0 bases, and 14 bases separated the two germline ends. CDR3 bases: TGTGCCAGCTCACCTACGGCGAGGACAGCTAACTATGGCTACACCTTC. This codes for CASSPTARTANYGYTF.

This clonotype was seen only once. The genes are TRBV6-2 or TRBV6-3 and TRBJ2-4; weak D call: TRBD1 (8 bases). The V gene's germline CDR1 is MNHEY and CDR2 SVGEGT. CDR3 size: 15 residues. Trimming shortened V by 2 bases and J by 13 bases, and 21 bases separated the two germline ends. Here the CDR3 reads CASSYLGQARGEQYF. The DNA for the CDR3 is TGTGCCAGCAGTTACCTGGGACAGGCTCGGGGGGAGCAGTACTTC.

In this sample, this clonotype turned up a few times. The gene calls are TRBV28 and TRBJ2-3, with 8 bases matching TRBD2. The length of the CDR3 is 17 residues. CDR1 is MDHEN, CDR2 SYDVKM, per germline. The ends lost 7 bases at V and 2 bases at J; junction bases unmatched: 14. CDR3 bases: TGTGCCAGCACCCGAGGGGGGCTAGCGGGCCCCACAGATACGCAGTATTTT. Amino acids: CASTRGGLAGPTDTQYF.

This clonotype was detected a few times. V is TRBV18 and J is TRBJ2-7; D may match TRBD1 or TRBD2 (5 bases each). CDR3 size: 15 residues. Germline-derived CDR1 and CDR2 are KGHSH and LQKENI. V dropped 2 bases and J dropped 7 bases, with 18 bases sitting between them. CDR3 nucleotide sequence: TGTGCCAGCTCACCAACTTCTTCGGGGACCGATGAGCAGTACTTC. Its translation: CASSPTSSGTDEQYF.

This clonotype has more than one count but fewer than ten. This sequence joins TRBV20-1 and TRBJ1-1; D ambiguous. The CDR3 is made up of 15 amino acids. V was shortened by 1 base and J by 3 bases, with 15 bases between the two germline ends. Germline CDR1 and CDR2: DFQATT and SNEGSKA (reference sequence). In DNA, the CDR3 is TGCAGTGCTAGAGCCCGGGGTGCTAGTGACACTGAAGCTTTCTTT. This translates into CSARARGASDTEAFF.

CDR3 nucleotides: TGCGCCAGCAGCCAAGATCTCGCGGGAGGGCCGGGTACGCAGTATTTT. Translating gives CASSQDLAGGPGTQYF. The chain is built from TRBV4-3 and TRBJ2-3, with 9 bases aligning to TRBD2. The CDR3 loop spans 16 amino acids. With V trimmed by 0 bases and J by 8 bases, 9 bases remained unmatched. In germline, CDR1 is LGHNA, CDR2 YSLEER.

V and J are TRBV7-2 and TRBJ2-7; TRBD1 matches at 7 bases. The V gene's germline CDR1 is SGHTA and CDR2 FQGNSA. Trimming at V came to 1 base and at J to 6 bases, leaving 6 bases not matched to a gene. The CDR3 spans 14 residues. The CDR3 DNA sequence: TGTGCCAGCAGCTTAGGGCAGGGGGTAGTCGAGCAGTACTTC. This encodes CASSLGQGVVEQYF.

A remark on this clonotype: One end of the junction is discordant with germline, which a read error may explain. The rearrangement links TRBV7-7 to TRBJ2-1; no reliable D call. This CDR3 has 16 residues. CDR1 and CDR2 from the germline V gene are SSHAT and FNYEAQ (reference sequence). This CDR3 reads CASSLEFSSSYNEQFF. CDR3 in DNA: TGTGCTAGCAGCTTAGAGTTCTCTAGCTCCTACAATGAGCAGTTCTTC. Full variable domain (remainder filled in from reference TRBV7-7 and TRBJ2-1): GAGVSQSPRYKVTKRGQDVTLRCDPISSHATLYWYQQALGQGPEFLTYFNYEAQPDKSGLPSDRFSAERPEGSISTLTIQRTEQRDSAMYRCASSLEFSSSYNEQFFGPGTRLTVL.

This clonotype was found a few times. The gene calls are TRBV24-1 and TRBJ2-1, with 10 bases aligning to TRBD2. Germline values: CDR1 KGHDR, CDR2 SFDVKD. With V trimmed by 7 bases and J by 7 bases, 3 bases remained unmatched. CDR3 size: 13 residues. CDR3 amino acids: CATRTSGDNEQFF. CDR3 coding DNA: TGTGCCACCAGAACTAGCGGGGATAATGAGCAGTTCTTC.

The V and J genes are TRBV11-2 and TRBJ2-3; possibly TRBD1 for D (5 bases). V was clipped by 4 bases and J by 2 bases, with 10 bases between them. The CDR3 runs 14 residues. The germline V gene encodes CDR1 SGHAT and CDR2 FQNNGV. The CDR3 DNA reads TGTGCCAGCAGCTCGGACACCTACACAGATACGCAGTATTTT. Translation gives CASSSDTYTDTQYF.

This clonotype has more than one count but fewer than ten. The CDR3 loop reads CASGDRAFPQHF. In DNA, the CDR3 is TGTGCCAGCGGGGACAGGGCTTTTCCCCAGCATTTT. The rearrangement joins TRBV6-2 or TRBV6-3 to TRBJ1-5, with 9 bases fitting TRBD1. V dropped 8 bases and J dropped 10; count of bases not matched to a gene: 6. CDR1 and CDR2 (germline): MNHEY, SVGEGT. The CDR3 runs to 12 residues.

V is TRBV15 and J is TRBJ2-7, with D possibly TRBD1 on 6 matching bases. Germline lookup yields CDR1 LNHNV and CDR2 YYDKDF (reference sequence). V lost 3 bases and J lost 2, with 14 bases in between. There are 15 residues in the CDR3. This chain's CDR3 is CATSSRGRGTYEQYF. The CDR3 DNA sequence: TGTGCCACCAGCAGCCGGGGCAGGGGAACCTACGAGCAGTACTTC.

This clonotype was recorded many times. J is TRBJ2-5 and V is TRBV29-1; tentatively, D is TRBD2 (6 bases). The CDR3 is 12 residues long. The germline gives CDR1 SQVTM, CDR2 ANQGSEA. V dropped 4 bases and J dropped 5 bases, with 11 bases sitting between them. CDR3 in amino acids: CSVVRGGETQYF. For the CDR3, the DNA is TGCAGCGTTGTCCGTGGAGGGGAGACCCAGTACTTC.

This clonotype was observed a few times. This chain links TRBV5-1 with TRBJ2-7; the match to TRBD1 covers 7 bases. The CDR3 length is 19 residues. Per germline, CDR1 SGHRS and CDR2 YFSETQ. After removal of 7 bases from V and 5 bases from J, the junction contained 27 bases not matched to a gene. The chain's CDR3 is CASSNRDRLHLSILHEQYF. For the CDR3, the DNA is TGCGCCAGCTCCAACCGGGACAGACTTCACCTCAGCATTCTACACGAGCAGTACTTC.

The chain combines TRBV20-1 with TRBJ2-3, with 10 bases aligning to TRBD2. Trimming at V came to 5 bases and at J to 2 bases, leaving 7 bases not matched to a gene. This CDR3 comprises 15 residues. CDR1 DFQATT and CDR2 SNEGSKA come from the germline V gene (reference sequence). Written as DNA, the CDR3 is TGCAGTGCTCCACGGACTAGCGGACTCACAGATACGCAGTATTTT. Translated, it gives CSAPRTSGLTDTQYF.

V gene TRBV20-1 combines with J gene TRBJ2-1; TRBD2 aligns across 9 bases. The J call may be wrong; the DNA end is better matched by TRBJ2-7. Germline V gives CDR1 DFQATT, CDR2 SNEGSKA (reference sequence). The CDR3 extends over 15 amino acids. This chain's CDR3 is CSASRSGRGYNEQYF. CDR3 DNA sequence: TGCAGTGCTAGCCGTAGCGGGAGAGGGTACAATGAGCAGTACTTC.

The chain has TRBV4-1 and TRBJ2-5; 11 bases line up with TRBD1. Per the germline V gene, CDR1 is MGHRA and CDR2 is YSYEKL. With V trimmed by 5 bases and J by 1 base, 9 bases remained unmatched. CDR3 size: 17 residues. This chain's CDR3 is CASSVRDRGKSQETQYF. CDR3 nucleotide sequence: TGCGCCAGCAGCGTCCGGGACAGGGGGAAATCCCAAGAGACCCAGTACTTC.

The rearrangement joins TRBV20-1 to TRBJ1-4; D is perhaps TRBD1 (5 bases). The germline V gene has CDR1 DFQATT and CDR2 SNEGSKA (reference sequence). V lost 3 bases to trimming and J lost 4 bases, with 9 bases between them. The length of the CDR3 is 13 residues. The CDR3 DNA reads TGCAGTGCTAGGACAGACGTTAATGAAAAACTGTTTTTT. This gives the protein CSARTDVNEKLFF.

This clonotype was seen many times. The rearrangement links TRBV10-3 to TRBJ2-1, with 9 bases that match TRBD1. This CDR3 comprises 15 residues. Trimming cost V 3 bases and J 2 bases; bases outside gene matches: 2. The germline gives CDR1 ENHRY, CDR2 SYGVKD. CDR3 sequence reads: CAISERDRAYNEQFF. CDR3 nucleotide sequence: TGTGCCATCAGTGAAAGGGACAGGGCCTACAATGAGCAGTTCTTC.

V is TRBV7-9 and J is TRBJ2-5; D is perhaps TRBD2 (6 bases). Germline values: CDR1 SEHNR, CDR2 FQNEAQ (reference sequence). The CDR3 is 14 amino acids. V lost 3 bases to trimming and J lost 2 bases, with 10 bases between them. The CDR3: CASSFGGIQETQYF. The CDR3 region has the DNA TGTGCCAGCAGCTTCGGAGGGATTCAAGAGACCCAGTACTTC. The whole variable domain, filled in from reference TRBV7-9 and TRBJ2-5, reads DTGVSQNPRHKITKRGQNVTFRCDPISEHNRLYWYRQTLGQGPEFLTYFQNEAQLEKSRLLSDRFSAERPKGSFSTLEIQRTEQGDSAMYLCASSFGGIQETQYFGPGTRLLVL.

The genes are TRBV12-3 or TRBV12-4 and TRBJ1-2; D is ambiguous. The CDR3 sequence is 15 residues long. The ends were cut back, 4 bases at V and 1 base at J, with 13 bases in the middle. CDR3 amino acids: CASSSGSGDNYGYTF. The CDR3 DNA reads TGTGCCAGCAGTTCTGGGTCAGGTGATAACTATGGCTACACCTTC.

Remarks on this clonotype: Sequence at one end of the junction differs from germline and may be a read error. The V call is TRBV28, the J call TRBJ2-5, with 9 nucleotides matching TRBD2. TRBJ2-7 matches the DNA end more closely, so the J call is doubtful. The CDR3 loop spans 14 amino acids. Germline loops: CDR1 MDHEN, CDR2 SYDVKM. CDR3 DNA: TGTACCAGCAGTTATAGCGGGAGTGGTTACGAGCAGTACTTC. Encoded protein: CTSSYSGSGYEQYF.

V usage is TRBV7-2 and J usage is TRBJ2-2; 10 nucleotides agree with TRBD2. CDR3 length: 17 residues. The junction had 8 bases not matched to a gene; V was cut back by 3 bases and J by 4 bases. CDR1 SGHTA and CDR2 FQGNSA come from the germline V gene. In nucleotides, the CDR3 is TGTGCCAGCAGCTTCCTCCTAGCGGGAGCCATCACCGGGGAGCTGTTTTTT. This encodes CASSFLLAGAITGELFF.

V gene TRBV6-2 or TRBV6-3 combines with J gene TRBJ1-5, with D unresolved. CDR1 and CDR2 from the germline V gene are MNHEY and SVGEGT. V was clipped by 4 bases and J by 4 bases, with 11 bases between them. The CDR3 loop spans 14 amino acids. The CDR3 nucleotides are TGTGCCAGCAGTTCCCTGGGAGGGAATCAGCCCCAGCATTTT. Its protein is CASSSLGGNQPQHF.

This clonotype has only a few counts. The V and J genes are TRBV10-3 and TRBJ2-7; D gene uncertain. V was trimmed by 3 bases and J by 4 bases, leaving 16 bases between them. The germline V gene has CDR1 ENHRY and CDR2 SYGVKD. This CDR3 has 15 residues. CDR3 loop: CAISDPDTSRYEQYF. The CDR3 region has the DNA TGTGCCATCAGTGACCCCGACACCTCCAGGTACGAGCAGTACTTC.

V gene TRBV7-2 combines with J gene TRBJ2-1; 8 bases line up with TRBD2. There are 15 residues in the CDR3. Germline CDR1 reads SGHTA; CDR2 reads FQGNSA. V shed 2 bases, J shed 3 bases, and the junction held 3 bases outside the gene matches. As DNA, the CDR3 is TGTGCCAGCAGCTTAAGCGGGAGTAACTACAATGAGCAGTTCTTC. Amino acid sequence: CASSLSGSNYNEQFF.